This passage covers 12 T cell receptor beta chains from one sample sequenced in a study of control samples from healthy donors and cancer patients. Sequencing was performed with immunoSEQ multiplex PCR; in TCRdb, only in-frame clones are kept and a portion is missing. The table shows 60,000 to 70,000 clones, with 75% to 90% occurring only once. The sample was PBMCs. The receptors here all came from a woman in her forties or fifties with lung cancer.

The genes are TRBV19 and TRBJ1-5, with 9 bases fitting TRBD1. With 3 bases clipped from V and 2 bases from J, the junction kept 5 bases outside the gene matches. Germline V gives CDR1 LNHDA, CDR2 SQIVND (reference sequence). The CDR3 consists of 16 residues. The CDR3, as DNA: TGTGCCAGTAGTATTTCGGACAGGGGTGGCAATCAGCCCCAGCATTTT. This translates into CASSISDRGGNQPQHF.

The DNA for the CDR3 is TGTGCCAGCAGTGTCGGGGGGCTCGTTGAGCAGTACTTC. It encodes CASSVGGLVEQYF. V and J are TRBV2 and TRBJ2-5; D perhaps matches TRBD2 (7 bases). In germline, CDR1 is SNHLY, CDR2 FYNNEI. The CDR3 is made up of 13 amino acids. Deletions cut 4 bases from V and 11 bases from J, with 17 bases between.

In this sample, this clone turned up a few times. The chain recombines TRBV5-1 with TRBJ1-2, with D hard to call. Germline V lookup: CDR1 SGHRS, CDR2 YFSETQ. Between the trimmed V and J ends, which lost 4 bases and 6 bases, there was a span of 19 bases. This CDR3 contains 15 residues. DNA of the CDR3: TGCGCCAGCAGCACTGGGGTCAGTCATCCGGATGGCTACACCTTC. Its translation is CASSTGVSHPDGYTF.

This chain joins TRBV19 and TRBJ1-2, with D unresolved. Germline CDR1 reads LNHDA; CDR2 reads SQIVND (reference sequence). This CDR3 has 14 amino acids. V lost 4 bases and J 8 bases, leaving 17 bases between the germline ends. In DNA form, the CDR3 reads TGTGCCAGTAGTAATACGAACCCAAACGGGGGCTACACCTTC. Its translation is CASSNTNPNGGYTF.

The V gene is TRBV5-1, the J gene TRBJ1-2; the D gene is possibly TRBD1 (6 bases). Trimming pared 5 bases from V and 2 bases from J, leaving 16 bases between. This CDR3 is built from 15 residues. CDR1 SGHRS and CDR2 YFSETQ come from the germline V gene. The chain's CDR3 is CASSSGAGGNYGYTF. In nucleotides, the CDR3 is TGCGCCAGCAGTTCAGGAGCCGGGGGCAACTATGGCTACACCTTC.

The chain links TRBV3-1 (or the pseudogene TRBV3-2) to TRBJ1-5; possible D gene TRBD1, 5 bases. Per germline, CDR1 LGHDT and CDR2 YNNKEL (reference sequence). The CDR3 totals 14 residues. Trimming shortened V by 3 bases and J by 0 bases, and 6 bases separated the two germline ends. CDR3 sequence (DNA): TGTGCCAGCAGCCAGGGGGGTAGCAATCAGCCCCAGCATTTT. Translating gives CASSQGGSNQPQHF.

V usage is TRBV2 and J usage is TRBJ2-3; D ambiguous. The germline CDR1 and CDR2 sequences are SNHLY and FYNNEI. V lost 1 base and J 0 bases, leaving 2 bases between the germline ends. The CDR3 extends over 13 amino acids. CDR3 region: CASSEGSTDTQYF. In DNA form, the CDR3 reads TGTGCCAGCAGTGAAGGTAGCACAGATACGCAGTATTTT.

J is TRBJ2-1 and V is TRBV28, with D tentatively TRBD1 or TRBD2 (5 bases each). Trimming pared 8 bases from V and 3 bases from J, leaving 14 bases between. The CDR3 contains 14 residues. Germline loops: CDR1 MDHEN, CDR2 SYDVKM. The DNA for the CDR3 is TGTGCCAGCCGATCCGGGACGGTCTACAATGAGCAGTTCTTC. Its protein is CASRSGTVYNEQFF.

The CDR3 DNA sequence: TGTGCCAGCAGTTTACTAGACGGGTCCCTCTATGGCTACACCTTC. Translated, it gives CASSLLDGSLYGYTF. V and J are TRBV6-2 or TRBV6-3 and TRBJ1-2; D ambiguous. The CDR3 length is 15 residues. Trimming took 4 bases from V and 4 from J, leaving 16 bases between them. Germline assignment: CDR1 MNHEY and CDR2 SVGEGT.

This clone came up a few times. This chain uses TRBV19 with TRBJ1-2, with D possibly matching TRBD1 (6 bases). The CDR3 contains 13 residues. The germline V gene has CDR1 LNHDA and CDR2 SQIVND (reference sequence). V lost 6 bases to trimming and J lost 4 bases, with 12 bases between them. CDR3 nucleotide sequence: TGTGCCAGTAGCCAGGGGCTTTCCTATGGCTACACCTTC. It is translated as CASSQGLSYGYTF.

This CDR3 is CASSPDGNSPLHF. The CDR3 region has the DNA TGTGCCAGCAGTCCGGACGGCAATTCACCCCTCCACTTT. This sequence joins TRBV6-2 or TRBV6-3 and TRBJ1-6; D gene ambiguous. The CDR3 covers 13 residues. CDR1 MNHEY and CDR2 SVGEGT come from the germline V gene. Between the trimmed V and J ends, which lost 5 bases and 7 bases, there was a span of 9 bases.

The V and J genes are TRBV7-2 and TRBJ1-1, with 7 bases that match TRBD1. CDR1 SGHTA and CDR2 FQGNSA come from the germline V gene. The CDR3 runs 13 residues. The V segment lost 3 bases and the J segment 7 bases; nucleotides outside the gene matches: 5. The DNA of the CDR3 is TGTGCCAGCAGCTTCGACAGGGAGGGTGAAGCTTTCTTT. Its translation is CASSFDREGEAFF.